These 12 T cell receptor beta chains originate from one sample sequenced in a study of cytomegalovirus exposure and HLA in healthy donors. The PCR was carried out with 60 Vbeta primers and 13 Jbeta primers. Assay used: immunoSEQ multiplex PCR; TCRdb lists only in-frame clones, some missing. The sample comprises approximately 79,000 clones, almost 80% of which are singletons, and about 22% rests with the top ten. Sequencing was done on a sample of PBMCs. The receptors shown here come from a woman aged 40 to 50 in good health and CMV-seropositive.

V is TRBV7-9 and J is TRBJ1-1; D might be TRBD1 (6 bases). The CDR3 is 15 residues long. Trimming shortened V by 0 bases and J by 0 bases, and 8 bases separated the two germline ends. Germline V lookup: CDR1 SEHNR, CDR2 FQNEAQ (reference sequence). CDR3 amino acids: CASSLADRMNTEAFF. CDR3 nucleotide sequence: TGTGCCAGCAGCTTAGCGGACAGAATGAACACTGAAGCTTTCTTT.

CDR3 sequence: CASSLAGHRPATGEQYF. The CDR3 nucleotides read TGTGCCAGCAGCTTAGCGGGCCACAGGCCGGCAACTGGCGAGCAGTACTTC. V gene TRBV7-9 combines with J gene TRBJ2-7; TRBD1 might be the D (5 bases). The CDR3 sequence is 17 residues long. Per germline, CDR1 SEHNR and CDR2 FQNEAQ (reference sequence). The V gene lost 0 bases and the J gene lost 6 bases, with 21 bases spanning the gap.

The chain couples TRBV25-1 to TRBJ2-3; possibly TRBD1 for D (5 bases). V was pared by 6 bases and J by 4 bases, with 14 bases between. CDR3 length equals 14 residues. Germline values: CDR1 MGHDK, CDR2 SYGVNS. Here the CDR3 reads CASSRSTGPDTQYF. In DNA form, the CDR3 reads TGTGCCAGCAGCCGCTCCACAGGTCCAGATACGCAGTATTTT.

The genes are TRBV29-1 and TRBJ2-7; TRBD1 matches 10 bases. CDR1 and CDR2 (germline): SQVTM, ANQGSEA. The CDR3 extends over 11 amino acids. J was trimmed by 6 bases and V by 7 bases; bases with no gene match: 3. Here the CDR3 DNA reads TGCAGCGGGGACAGGGGCGGCGAGCAGTACTTC. Its translation is CSGDRGGEQYF.

This sequence joins TRBV4-2 and TRBJ1-2; 9 bases align to TRBD1. This CDR3 is 16 amino acids long. V shed 0 bases and J 2 bases; nucleotides not matched to a gene: 4. Germline V gene data show CDR1 as LGHNA and CDR2 as YNFKEQ. The CDR3 here is CASSQDYGQGNYGYTF. The CDR3 bases are TGTGCCAGCAGCCAAGATTACGGACAGGGGAACTATGGCTACACCTTC.

In DNA, the CDR3 is TGTGCCAGCAGCCGCTATGGAAACACCATATATTTT. Encoded protein: CASSRYGNTIYF. The chain employs TRBV11-2 and TRBJ1-3; D is undetermined. Germline assignment: CDR1 SGHAT and CDR2 FQNNGV. V was pared by 5 bases and J by 3 bases, with 5 bases between. The length of the CDR3 is 12 residues.

The chain carries TRBV28 and TRBJ1-2; D might be TRBD1 (6 bases). Germline lookup yields CDR1 MDHEN and CDR2 SYDVKM. Deletions cut 5 bases from V and 3 bases from J, with 10 bases between. The CDR3 totals 13 residues. This CDR3 reads CASSPRGYYGYTF. CDR3 nucleotides: TGTGCCAGCAGTCCCAGGGGTTACTATGGCTACACCTTC.

This clone has a handful of counts. This chain links TRBV27 with TRBJ1-1; D is possibly TRBD1 (5 bases). V lost 5 bases and J lost 3, with 10 bases in between. Germline CDR1 reads MNHEY; CDR2 reads SMNVEV (reference sequence). The CDR3 sequence is 13 residues long. The CDR3 protein is CASSIRQHTEAFF. The CDR3 region has the DNA TGTGCCAGCAGTATACGACAGCACACTGAAGCTTTCTTT.

This clone was picked up one time. The gene calls are TRBV7-6 and TRBJ2-1, with 16 bases matching TRBD2. The CDR3 is 16 amino acids. From germline, CDR1 is SGHVS and CDR2 FNYEAQ. Germline trimming cut 5 bases from V and 4 bases from J; bases unmatched to any gene: 2. The CDR3 sequence: CASSEGLAGGYNEQFF. The DNA for the CDR3 is TGTGCCAGCAGCGAGGGACTAGCGGGAGGGTACAATGAGCAGTTCTTC.

The chain uses TRBV5-1 and TRBJ2-7; TRBD1 matches at 8 bases. V gave up 2 bases and J gave up 3 bases; unmatched junction bases: 13. Germline-derived CDR1 and CDR2 are SGHRS and YFSETQ. CDR3 length equals 17 residues. As DNA, the CDR3 is TGCGCCAGCAGCTTTCTAGGACGGACAGGGTTAGACTACGAGCAGTACTTC. Its protein product is CASSFLGRTGLDYEQYF.

The V call is TRBV29-1, the J call TRBJ2-1; 11 positions match TRBD2. The CDR3 totals 14 residues. Germline values: CDR1 SQVTM, CDR2 ANQGSEA. Losses at the gene ends were 7 bases for V and 5 bases for J; bases not matched to a gene: 7. The CDR3 nucleotides are TGCAGCGCCACTAGCGGGGGTTGGAACAATGAGCAGTTCTTC. It specifies CSATSGGWNNEQFF.

As DNA, the CDR3 is TGTGCCAGCAGGTACCTAGCGGGGACACACAATGAGCAGTTCTTC. Its translation: CASRYLAGTHNEQFF. The rearrangement uses TRBV5-4 and TRBJ2-1; 9 nucleotides agree with TRBD2. CDR1 SGHNT and CDR2 YYREEE come from the germline V gene (reference sequence). The V and J ends lost 5 bases and 5 bases, in that order; junction bases with no gene match: 8. The CDR3 extends over 15 amino acids.